This is a list of T cell receptor beta chains from one sample in a study of identical twins. TCRdb processed the 5' RACE reads anew with MiXCR; each CDR3 protein has one entry. This sample has fewer than 650,000 distinct CDR3 sequences, with approximately 9.6% found just once. This sample also appeared in a second study, on yellow fever vaccine responses in identical twins.

Sequencing was carried out using PBMCs. Source of these receptors: a woman aged 18-29 years in good health. CDR3s include the opening cysteine and the closing phenylalanine or tryptophan. D genes are given only for firm matches. Some rows have no size entry. The others give once, few or many, or a class for an expanded clone.

clone size: few
V gene: TRBV6-1
D gene: TRBD2
J gene: TRBJ2-7
CDR3 DNA: TGTGCCAGCAGCGGACTAGGAGCCTACGAGCAGTACTTC
CDR3 protein: CASSGLGAYEQYF

clone size: few
V gene: TRBV29-1
D gene: TRBD2
J gene: TRBJ2-1
CDR3 DNA: TGCAGCGTTGAACGGGACGGGGGGGTCAATGAGCAGTTCTTC
CDR3 protein: CSVERDGGVNEQFF

clone size: NA
V gene: TRBV20-1
D gene: NA
J gene: TRBJ2-7
CDR3 DNA: TGCAGTGCTAGAGATCCCGGGGGCGACTACGAGCAGTACTTC
CDR3 protein: CSARDPGGDYEQYF

clone size: NA
V gene: TRBV7-8
D gene: NA
J gene: TRBJ2-1
CDR3 DNA: TGTGCCAGCAGCTTAGCGGGGGGGCAATACAATGAGCAGTTCTTC
CDR3 protein: CASSLAGGQYNEQFF

clone size: NA
V gene: TRBV5-5
D gene: NA
J gene: TRBJ2-6
CDR3 DNA: TGTGCCAGCAGCTCGCCTCGGAAAGACTCTGGGGCCAACGTCCTGACTTTC
CDR3 protein: CASSSPRKDSGANVLTF

clone size: NA
V gene: TRBV11-2
D gene: TRBD2
J gene: TRBJ2-7
CDR3 DNA: TGTGCCAGCAACGACCCGACTAGCGGAATTTACGAGCAGTACTTC
CDR3 protein: CASNDPTSGIYEQYF

clone size: NA
V gene: TRBV20-1
D gene: TRBD2
J gene: TRBJ2-3
CDR3 DNA: TGCAGTGCTAGTAGCGGGAGGTCAGATACGCAGTATTTT
CDR3 protein: CSASSGRSDTQYF

clone size: few
V gene: TRBV6-5
D gene: TRBD1
J gene: TRBJ2-7
CDR3 DNA: TGTGCCAGCAGTTACTCTACGGGGACAGGGACAAAACACCTCTACGAGCAGTACTTC
CDR3 protein: CASSYSTGTGTKHLYEQYF

clone size: NA
V gene: TRBV7-9
D gene: NA
J gene: TRBJ2-7
CDR3 DNA: TGTGCCAGCAGCTTAGGATCCGGGGACGAGCAGTACTTC
CDR3 protein: CASSLGSGDEQYF

clone size: NA
V gene: TRBV29-1
D gene: TRBD1
J gene: TRBJ2-3
CDR3 DNA: TGCAGCGTTGATTCGACGAGGGGGCGCAAAGATACGCAGTATTTT
CDR3 protein: CSVDSTRGRKDTQYF

clone size: many
V gene: TRBV12-3/TRBV12-4
D gene: TRBD1
J gene: TRBJ1-1
CDR3 DNA: TGTGCCAGCAGTTTGAGTAAGGGGGCGGTGAACACTGAAGCTTTCTTT
CDR3 protein: CASSLSKGAVNTEAFF

clone size: NA
V gene: TRBV19
D gene: NA
J gene: TRBJ1-1
CDR3 DNA: TGTGCCAGTAGTATCGGGATCCGGGGAGCTTTCTTT
CDR3 protein: CASSIGIRGAFF

clone size: NA
V gene: TRBV12-3/TRBV12-4
D gene: NA
J gene: TRBJ2-2
CDR3 DNA: TGTGCCAGCAGGAACGCTTTCACCGGGGAGCTGTTTTTT
CDR3 protein: CASRNAFTGELFF

clone size: few
V gene: TRBV6-1
D gene: NA
J gene: TRBJ2-5
CDR3 DNA: TGTTCCAGCAACAACCAGGGGAGAGAGACCCAGTACTTC
CDR3 protein: CSSNNQGRETQYF

clone size: few
V gene: TRBV7-9
D gene: NA
J gene: TRBJ2-5
CDR3 DNA: TGTGCCAGCAGCCACTGGACTCACTCGGGCGAGACCCAGTACTTC
CDR3 protein: CASSHWTHSGETQYF

clone size: NA
V gene: TRBV7-6
D gene: TRBD1
J gene: TRBJ1-4
CDR3 DNA: TGTGCCAGCAGCTTTGGGGACAGGGCTGAAAAACTGTTTTTT
CDR3 protein: CASSFGDRAEKLFF

clone size: few
V gene: TRBV13
D gene: NA
J gene: TRBJ1-6
CDR3 DNA: TGTGCCAGCAGCTTATACCGGAACGGTAATTCACCCCTCCACTTT
CDR3 protein: CASSLYRNGNSPLHF

clone size: NA
V gene: TRBV11-2
D gene: TRBD2
J gene: TRBJ2-3
CDR3 DNA: TGTGCCAGCAGCTCCCTAAAGGGGCTAGCGGGGGACACAGATACGCAGTATTTT
CDR3 protein: CASSSLKGLAGDTDTQYF

clone size: NA
V gene: TRBV2
D gene: NA
J gene: TRBJ2-7
CDR3 DNA: TGTGCCAGCAGTGAGGGGGGTTACCCGGACGAGCAGTACTTC
CDR3 protein: CASSEGGYPDEQYF

clone size: few
V gene: TRBV7-3
D gene: TRBD1
J gene: TRBJ2-7
CDR3 DNA: TGTGCCAGCAGCGATCGGGACAGGGCTCGCCACGAGCAGTACTTC
CDR3 protein: CASSDRDRARHEQYF

clone size: many
V gene: TRBV7-2
D gene: NA
J gene: TRBJ2-3
CDR3 DNA: TGTGCCAGCAGCTCCCTCCATCGGGGGGCAACAGATACGCAGTATTTT
CDR3 protein: CASSSLHRGATDTQYF

clone size: many
V gene: TRBV29-1
D gene: NA
J gene: TRBJ2-7
CDR3 DNA: TGCAGCGTTGGGACAAACTCCTACGAGCAGTACTTC
CDR3 protein: CSVGTNSYEQYF

clone size: few
V gene: TRBV10-3
D gene: NA
J gene: TRBJ2-7
CDR3 DNA: TGTGCCATCAGTGATGGACCCCCATACGAGCAGTACTTC
CDR3 protein: CAISDGPPYEQYF

clone size: NA
V gene: TRBV19
D gene: NA
J gene: TRBJ1-1
CDR3 DNA: TGTGCCAGCATTCAGGGCACTGAAGCTTTCTTT
CDR3 protein: CASIQGTEAFF

clone size: few
V gene: TRBV6-5
D gene: NA
J gene: TRBJ2-7
CDR3 DNA: TGTGCCAGCAGTTACTCGATTAGGCGGGACGCCTACGAGCAGTACTTC
CDR3 protein: CASSYSIRRDAYEQYF

clone size: few
V gene: TRBV28
D gene: NA
J gene: TRBJ2-3
CDR3 DNA: TGTGCCAGCAGGGGGTTAGCCACAGATACGCAGTATTTT
CDR3 protein: CASRGLATDTQYF

clone size: few
V gene: TRBV6-2/TRBV6-3
D gene: NA
J gene: TRBJ2-7
CDR3 DNA: TGTGCCAGCAGCCCAACGGTCCCTCCCGGCGAGCAGTACTTC
CDR3 protein: CASSPTVPPGEQYF

clone size: many
V gene: TRBV7-7
D gene: NA
J gene: TRBJ2-1
CDR3 DNA: TGTGCTAGCAGCTTGGGACCCACTAGCCCGCAGTTCTTC
CDR3 protein: CASSLGPTSPQFF

clone size: NA
V gene: TRBV28
D gene: NA
J gene: TRBJ2-7
CDR3 DNA: TGTGCCAGCGGCGTCGGGCCCACCCACGAGCAGTACTTC
CDR3 protein: CASGVGPTHEQYF

clone size: many
V gene: TRBV20-1
D gene: NA
J gene: TRBJ2-5
CDR3 DNA: TGCAGTGCTATTGTCGGACAGACCCAGTACTTC
CDR3 protein: CSAIVGQTQYF

clone size: many
V gene: TRBV7-3
D gene: NA
J gene: TRBJ2-2
CDR3 DNA: TGTGCCAGCAGCTTAAGCGGACTCCCGAACACCGGGGAGCTGTTTTTT
CDR3 protein: CASSLSGLPNTGELFF

clone size: NA
V gene: TRBV7-2
D gene: TRBD1
J gene: TRBJ2-1
CDR3 DNA: TGTGCCAGCAGCCCAAGGGACAGACAGTTCTTC
CDR3 protein: CASSPRDRQFF

clone size: NA
V gene: TRBV5-1
D gene: NA
J gene: TRBJ2-7
CDR3 DNA: TGCGCCAGCAGCTTCTCGGTCCTCGGGGTCGACGAGCAGTACTTC
CDR3 protein: CASSFSVLGVDEQYF

clone size: many
V gene: TRBV29-1
D gene: TRBD1
J gene: TRBJ2-1
CDR3 DNA: TGCAGCGTTGAAGATCGGGGGACAGGGTCGGTTGAGCAGTTCTTC
CDR3 protein: CSVEDRGTGSVEQFF

clone size: few
V gene: TRBV18
D gene: NA
J gene: TRBJ2-5
CDR3 DNA: TGTGCCAGCTCACCACAGCAGGGGGGACAAGAGACCCAGTACTTC
CDR3 protein: CASSPQQGGQETQYF

clone size: few
V gene: TRBV19
D gene: TRBD1
J gene: TRBJ1-5
CDR3 DNA: TGTGCCAGTAGTCGGACAGGGGTATTCAATCAGCCCCAGCATTTT
CDR3 protein: CASSRTGVFNQPQHF

clone size: few
V gene: TRBV7-9
D gene: NA
J gene: TRBJ2-7
CDR3 DNA: TGTGCCAGCAGCTCCCGCAGGGTGTGGCCCAGGGACGAGCAGTACTTC
CDR3 protein: CASSSRRVWPRDEQYF

clone size: many
V gene: TRBV28
D gene: NA
J gene: TRBJ2-5
CDR3 DNA: TGTGCCAGCAGTTTAGCCGGGAAGACCCAGTACTTC
CDR3 protein: CASSLAGKTQYF

clone size: many
V gene: TRBV4-3
D gene: NA
J gene: TRBJ2-1
CDR3 DNA: TGCGCCAGCAGCCCCCAAGGGGGGGTCTTTAACAATGAGCAGTTCTTC
CDR3 protein: CASSPQGGVFNNEQFF

clone size: few
V gene: TRBV20-1
D gene: NA
J gene: TRBJ2-1
CDR3 DNA: TGCAGTGCATCAAATGTCCTGACCTTCTACAATGAGCAGTTCTTC
CDR3 protein: CSASNVLTFYNEQFF

clone size: many
V gene: TRBV12-3/TRBV12-4
D gene: TRBD2
J gene: TRBJ2-7
CDR3 DNA: TGTGCCAGCAGTTTCCGGCAGAGCGGGATTCAAGCCTACGAGCAGTACTTC
CDR3 protein: CASSFRQSGIQAYEQYF

clone size: few
V gene: TRBV12-3/TRBV12-4
D gene: NA
J gene: TRBJ2-2
CDR3 DNA: TGTGCCAGCACCTTGCAAGGGAATCCCACCGGGGAGCTGTTTTTT
CDR3 protein: CASTLQGNPTGELFF

clone size: few
V gene: TRBV7-9
D gene: TRBD2
J gene: TRBJ2-1
CDR3 DNA: TGTGCCAGCAGCTGGGGCGGGGGCTACAATGAGCAGTTCTTC
CDR3 protein: CASSWGGGYNEQFF

clone size: NA
V gene: TRBV6-4
D gene: TRBD2
J gene: TRBJ2-1
CDR3 DNA: TGTGCCAGCAGTGTTAGGACTAGCGGGAGAGATGAGCAGTTCTTC
CDR3 protein: CASSVRTSGRDEQFF

clone size: many
V gene: TRBV12-3/TRBV12-4
D gene: NA
J gene: TRBJ1-3
CDR3 DNA: TGTGCCAGCAGTTTGACCGGGACTGGAAACACCATATATTTT
CDR3 protein: CASSLTGTGNTIYF

clone size: few
V gene: TRBV15
D gene: TRBD1
J gene: TRBJ2-2
CDR3 DNA: TGTGCCACCAGCAGAAAGGACAGGGGGGCCGGGGAGCTGTTTTTT
CDR3 protein: CATSRKDRGAGELFF

clone size: many
V gene: TRBV5-1
D gene: NA
J gene: TRBJ2-3
CDR3 DNA: TGCGCCAGCAGCAGGACCGGGACCACTAGCACAGATACGCAGTATTTT
CDR3 protein: CASSRTGTTSTDTQYF

clone size: few
V gene: TRBV5-1
D gene: NA
J gene: TRBJ1-1
CDR3 DNA: TGCGCCAGCACGGGAGGAGGGGCCCCTAACACTGAAGCTTTCTTT
CDR3 protein: CASTGGGAPNTEAFF

clone size: NA
V gene: TRBV6-2/TRBV6-3
D gene: NA
J gene: TRBJ1-1
CDR3 DNA: TGTGCCAGCACCGGGTTGAAGGTGAACACTGAAGCTTTCTTT
CDR3 protein: CASTGLKVNTEAFF

clone size: NA
V gene: TRBV3-1
D gene: NA
J gene: TRBJ1-6
CDR3 DNA: TGTGCCAGCAGCCAGAAGGGAGGGGCGAGCTCCTATAATTCACCCCTCCACTTT
CDR3 protein: CASSQKGGASSYNSPLHF

clone size: NA
V gene: TRBV28
D gene: NA
J gene: TRBJ2-3
CDR3 DNA: TGTGCCAGTTCGAGAGCTACGCAGTATTTT
CDR3 protein: CASSRATQYF

clone size: NA
V gene: TRBV7-2
D gene: NA
J gene: TRBJ2-7
CDR3 DNA: TGTGCCAGCAGCCCTATAGAGATAGCGGCAAACTACGAGCAGTACTTC
CDR3 protein: CASSPIEIAANYEQYF

clone size: many
V gene: TRBV12-3/TRBV12-4
D gene: NA
J gene: TRBJ1-6
CDR3 DNA: TGTGCCAGCAGTCTATTCGAGCCTGCCCCGTCAGCCCTCCACTTT
CDR3 protein: CASSLFEPAPSALHF

clone size: few
V gene: TRBV20-1
D gene: NA
J gene: TRBJ1-2
CDR3 DNA: TGCAGTGCTAGGACCGGGACCCCAACTGGCTACACCTTC
CDR3 protein: CSARTGTPTGYTF

clone size: NA
V gene: TRBV30
D gene: TRBD1
J gene: TRBJ1-1
CDR3 DNA: TGTGCCTGGCAGGGGGGGCTGAACACTGAAGCTTTCTTT
CDR3 protein: CAWQGGLNTEAFF